The clone carrying this TCR beta chain has at least ten counts. No antigen is known for it. This entry belongs to a study of radiation and T cells in renal cell carcinoma. Study-level findings and limits: From baseline, blood top tumor clonotypes peaked at 2 weeks post-radiation.

Time point reported: blood 4 weeks post-SBRT, at nephrectomy. Described treatment: 15 Gy SBRT to primary tumor, nephrectomy 4 weeks later. Using immunoSEQ multiplex PCR, the repertoire was profiled, and TCRdb retains in-frame clones only, with some absent. The table has over 120,000 clones, less than 90% seen once. The sequence was collected from a woman aged 50 to 60 with renal cell carcinoma. Sequencing used blood, obtained from a patient whose treatment included radiotherapy and nephrectomy.

The DNA for the CDR3 is TGTGCCAGCAGTGAAGAACTCCTAGGGTTGAATGAAAAACTGTTTTTT. This translates into CASSEELLGLNEKLFF. The rearrangement uses TRBV2 and TRBJ1-4, with D uncertain. Germline CDR1 is SNHLY and CDR2 is FYNNEI. V lost 1 base to trimming and J lost 5 bases, with 14 bases between them. The CDR3 totals 16 residues.